The T cell receptor beta chain described here comes from a study of chemoradiotherapy in HPV16-positive cancers. The CDR3 has 13 residues. Trimming left V 11 bases short and J 3 bases short, with 14 bases between. Germline CDR1 and CDR2: LNHDA and SQIVND (reference sequence). Some clones are missing from TCRdb's copy, which holds only in-frame ones; the method was immunoSEQ multiplex PCR. The sample lists some 28,000 clones; roughly 82% were seen once. The chain uses TRBV19 and TRBJ2-1; tentatively, D is TRBD2 (6 bases). This clonotype originated in a human donor with HPV-associated anogenital cancer. The input for sequencing was blood, taken from a patient who underwent chemoradiotherapy. The DNA of the CDR3 is TGTGCCGGTAAGTTTAGCGGCTACAATGAGCAGTTCTTC. It codes for CAGKFSGYNEQFF.